These 12 T cell receptor beta chains were sequenced from one sample in a study of post-analysis software for immune sequencing data. Findings and limits, study-wide: In patients, five or six TRBV segments were more frequent than in controls, with TRBV5-6, TRBV5-1 and TRBV20-1 among them.

Every TCR beta cDNA library bore unique molecular identifiers. Each CDR3 protein is one row after TCRdb ran MiXCR on the PCR reads. The sample includes more than 500,000 distinct CDR3 sequences, about a third of them seen just once. No antigen has been assigned to these receptors. Source material: blood. The receptors derive from a girl aged 2-17 years with multiple sclerosis.

Worth noting for this clonotype: The CDR3 ends on some other residue instead of the conserved phenylalanine or tryptophan, so this is likely a read error. The J gene is TRBJ2-7, the V gene TRBV9; 11 nucleotides line up with TRBD1. The J call may be in error: the DNA end matches TRBJ2-5 better. Per the germline V gene, CDR1 is SGDLS and CDR2 is YYNGEE. CDR3 size: 15 residues. DNA of the CDR3: TGTGCCGGCAGCATTGGGACAGGGGGTGGGGAGACCCAGTACTTA. Its protein product is CAGSIGTGGGETQYL.

This clonotype was seen more than once but under ten times. J is TRBJ1-1 and V is TRBV9; D ambiguous. Germline CDR1 SGDLS, CDR2 YYNGEE. V lost 3 bases to trimming and J lost 3 bases, with 12 bases between them. The CDR3 consists of 14 residues. The CDR3 DNA sequence: TGTGCCAGCAGCGCAGGCGGGTTGGACACTGAAGCTTTCTTT. It encodes CASSAGGLDTEAFF.

This clonotype was found once. V gene TRBV29-1 combines with J gene TRBJ2-5; 13 positions agree with TRBD2. The CDR3 runs 14 residues. After removal of 5 bases from V and 2 bases from J, the junction contained 2 bases not matched to a gene. Germline-derived CDR1 and CDR2 are SQVTM and ANQGSEA. CDR3 loop: CSVWTSGGQETQYF. DNA of the CDR3: TGCAGCGTTTGGACTAGCGGGGGTCAAGAGACCCAGTACTTC.

The chain has TRBV5-1 and TRBJ2-3, with TRBD1 identical over 10 bases. The J segment lost 1 base and the V segment lost 4 bases, leaving 6 bases of the junction unmatched. This CDR3 has 16 amino acids. The germline V gene encodes CDR1 SGHRS and CDR2 YFSETQ. CDR3 region: CASSKDRGSGTDTQYF. For the CDR3, the DNA is TGCGCCAGCAGCAAGGACAGGGGGTCAGGCACAGATACGCAGTATTTT.

The chain's CDR3 is CASSLWPPQARGYTF. The DNA of the CDR3 is TGTGCCAGCAGTTTATGGCCTCCACAGGCGCGGGGCTACACCTTC. The chain couples TRBV12-3 or TRBV12-4 to TRBJ1-2, with D tentatively TRBD1 (5 bases). Trimming shortened V by 2 bases and J by 8 bases, and 18 bases separated the two germline ends. The CDR3 extends over 15 amino acids.

A few counts support this clonotype. V usage is TRBV20-1 and J usage is TRBJ1-4; D gene ambiguous. This CDR3 is 14 amino acids long. V lost 2 bases and J lost 6, with 13 bases in between. The germline V gene encodes CDR1 DFQATT and CDR2 SNEGSKA (reference sequence). CDR3 residues: CSARLTGRYEKLFF. DNA of the CDR3: TGCAGTGCTAGATTAACCGGGCGGTATGAAAAACTGTTTTTT.

The table lists this clonotype with a count of one. A read error may produce the germline difference seen at one junction end. The chain has TRBV13 and TRBJ2-7; weak D call: TRBD2 (6 bases). From germline, CDR1 is PRHDT and CDR2 FYEKMQ (reference sequence). This CDR3 is 12 amino acids long. CDR3 in amino acids: CAGSLTSSEQYF. The CDR3 nucleotides are TGTGCCGGCAGCTTGACTAGTAGCGAGCAGTACTTC.

Comment on this clonotype: The CDR3 does not end in the conserved phenylalanine or tryptophan, so this is likely a read error. This chain links TRBV5-1 with TRBJ2-4; no clear D. The assigned J gene may be wrong: the sequence end matches TRBJ2-7 better. This CDR3 has 13 residues. Germline CDR1 and CDR2: SGHRS and YFSETQ. CDR3 DNA sequence: TGCGCCAGCAGCTTGGCGCGCACCTACGAGCAGTACCTC. This gives the protein CASSLARTYEQYL.

This chain joins TRBV10-3 and TRBJ2-3; 9 bases agree with TRBD2. Germline trimming cut 10 bases from V and 0 bases from J; bases unmatched to any gene: 11. The CDR3 sequence is 16 residues long. Germline V gives CDR1 ENHRY, CDR2 SYGVKD. The CDR3 protein is CATSGGRGGSTDTQYF. In nucleotides, the CDR3 is TGTGCCACTTCAGGCGGGCGGGGGGGAAGCACAGATACGCAGTATTTT.

This clonotype appeared a few times. The rearrangement links TRBV21-1 to TRBJ1-6; TRBD1 is the table's D call, not checked against the DNA. TRBV21-1 is tagged as a pseudogene. The CDR3 length is 18 residues. CDR3 sequence: CASSKSVQGGSYNSPLHF. The CDR3 region has the DNA TGTGCCAGCAGCAAAAGCGTACAGGGAGGATCCTATAATTCACCCCTCCACTTT.

The gene calls are TRBV6-2 or TRBV6-3 and TRBJ1-5; 7 bases match TRBD1. In germline, CDR1 is MNHEY, CDR2 SVGEGT. The V segment lost 6 bases and the J segment 4 bases; nucleotides outside the gene matches: 9. This CDR3 comprises 15 residues. The CDR3 coding sequence is TGTGCCAGCAGCTCCCCAGGGGGAAGTAATCAGCCCCAGCATTTT. Amino acids: CASSSPGGSNQPQHF.

The rearrangement uses TRBV20-1 and TRBJ1-5; 10 bases are a match to TRBD1. Germline trimming cut 6 bases from V and 5 bases from J; bases unmatched to any gene: 4. The CDR3 totals 13 residues. Germline CDR1 and CDR2: DFQATT and SNEGSKA (reference sequence). The CDR3 region has the DNA TGCAGTGCGGCCGGGACAGGGGATCAGCCCCAGCATTTT. Encoded protein: CSAAGTGDQPQHF.